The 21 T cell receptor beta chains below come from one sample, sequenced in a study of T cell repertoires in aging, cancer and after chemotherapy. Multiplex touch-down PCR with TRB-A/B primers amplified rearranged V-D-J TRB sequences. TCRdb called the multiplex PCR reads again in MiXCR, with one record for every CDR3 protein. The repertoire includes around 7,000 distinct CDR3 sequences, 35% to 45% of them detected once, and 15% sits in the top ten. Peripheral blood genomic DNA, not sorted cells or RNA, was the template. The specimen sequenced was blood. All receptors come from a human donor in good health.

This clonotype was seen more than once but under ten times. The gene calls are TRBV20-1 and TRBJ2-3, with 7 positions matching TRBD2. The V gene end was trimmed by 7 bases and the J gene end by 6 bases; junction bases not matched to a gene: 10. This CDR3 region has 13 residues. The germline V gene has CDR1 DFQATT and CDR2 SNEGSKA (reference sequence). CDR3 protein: CSGEGEREDTQYF. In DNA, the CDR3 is TGCAGTGGGGAGGGAGAGAGGGAGGATACGCAGTATTTT.

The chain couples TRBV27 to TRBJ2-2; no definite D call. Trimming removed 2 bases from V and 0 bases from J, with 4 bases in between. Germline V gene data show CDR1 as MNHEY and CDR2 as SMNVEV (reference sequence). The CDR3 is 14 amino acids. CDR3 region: CASSLRTNTGELFF. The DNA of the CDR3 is TGTGCCAGCAGTTTAAGGACGAACACCGGGGAGCTGTTTTTT.

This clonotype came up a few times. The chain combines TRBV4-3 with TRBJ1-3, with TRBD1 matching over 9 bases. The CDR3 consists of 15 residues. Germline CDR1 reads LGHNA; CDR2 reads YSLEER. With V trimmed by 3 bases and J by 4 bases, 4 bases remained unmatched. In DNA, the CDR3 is TGCGCCAGCAGCCAGGACACAGGGGGCGGAAACACCATATATTTT. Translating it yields CASSQDTGGGNTIYF.

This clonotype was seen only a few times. This CDR3 reads CASSQDRHEHSGNTIYF. In DNA form, the CDR3 reads TGCGCCAGCAGCCAAGATAGACACGAGCACTCTGGAAACACCATATATTTT. The chain recombines TRBV4-3 with TRBJ1-3; D unresolved. This CDR3 contains 17 residues. V was trimmed by 0 bases and J by 0 bases, leaving 12 bases between them. Germline V CDR1 and CDR2: LGHNA, YSLEER.

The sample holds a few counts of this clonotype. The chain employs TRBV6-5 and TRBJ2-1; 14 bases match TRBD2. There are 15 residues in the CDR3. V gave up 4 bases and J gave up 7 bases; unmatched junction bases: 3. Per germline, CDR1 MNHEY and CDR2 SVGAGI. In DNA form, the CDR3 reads TGTGCCAGCAGTTGGACTAGCGGGGGGCAGAATGAGCAGTTCTTC. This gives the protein CASSWTSGGQNEQFF.

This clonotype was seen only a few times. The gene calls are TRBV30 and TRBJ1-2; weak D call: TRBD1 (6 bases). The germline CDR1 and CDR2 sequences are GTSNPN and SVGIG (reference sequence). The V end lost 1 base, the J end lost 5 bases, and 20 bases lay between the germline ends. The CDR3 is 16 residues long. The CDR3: CAWSGPGVGGGYGYTF. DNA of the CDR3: TGTGCCTGGAGTGGGCCCGGGGTGGGGGGCGGTTATGGCTACACCTTC.

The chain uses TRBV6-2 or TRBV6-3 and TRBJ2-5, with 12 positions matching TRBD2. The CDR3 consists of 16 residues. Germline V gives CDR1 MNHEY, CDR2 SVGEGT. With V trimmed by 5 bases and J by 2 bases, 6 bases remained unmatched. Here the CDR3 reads CASSKWTSGVQETQYF. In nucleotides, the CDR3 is TGTGCCAGCAGTAAATGGACTAGCGGGGTACAAGAGACCCAGTACTTC.

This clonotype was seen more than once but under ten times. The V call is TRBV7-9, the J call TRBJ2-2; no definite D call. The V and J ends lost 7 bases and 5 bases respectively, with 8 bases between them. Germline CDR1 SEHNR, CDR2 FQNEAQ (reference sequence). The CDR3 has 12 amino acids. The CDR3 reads CASNRGTGELFF. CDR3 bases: TGTGCCAGCAACCGAGGAACCGGGGAGCTGTTTTTT.

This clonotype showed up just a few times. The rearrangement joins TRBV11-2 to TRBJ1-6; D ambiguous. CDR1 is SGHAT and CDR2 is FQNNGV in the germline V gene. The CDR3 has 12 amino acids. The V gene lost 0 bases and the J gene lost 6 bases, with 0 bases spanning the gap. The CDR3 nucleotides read TGTGCCAGCAGCTTAGATAATTCACCCCTCCACTTT. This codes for CASSLDNSPLHF. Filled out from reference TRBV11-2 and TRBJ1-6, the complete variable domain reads EAGVAQSPRYKIIEKRQSVAFWCNPISGHATLYWYQQILGQGPKLLIQFQNNGVVDDSQLPKDRFSAERLKGVDSTLKIQPAKLEDSAVYLCASSLDNSPLHFGNGTRLTVT.

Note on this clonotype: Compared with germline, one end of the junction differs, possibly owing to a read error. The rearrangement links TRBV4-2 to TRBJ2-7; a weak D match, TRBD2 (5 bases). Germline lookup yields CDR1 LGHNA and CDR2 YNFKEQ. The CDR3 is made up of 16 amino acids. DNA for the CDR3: TGCGCCAGCAGCCACCACTCACTCGACGGGGCCTACGAGCAGTACTTC. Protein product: CASSHHSLDGAYEQYF.

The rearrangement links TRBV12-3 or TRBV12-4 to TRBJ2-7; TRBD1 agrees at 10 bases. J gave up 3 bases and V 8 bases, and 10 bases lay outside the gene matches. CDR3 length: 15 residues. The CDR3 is CASSPGQGKGYEQYF. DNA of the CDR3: TGTGCCAGCTCACCGGGACAGGGGAAAGGCTACGAGCAGTACTTC.

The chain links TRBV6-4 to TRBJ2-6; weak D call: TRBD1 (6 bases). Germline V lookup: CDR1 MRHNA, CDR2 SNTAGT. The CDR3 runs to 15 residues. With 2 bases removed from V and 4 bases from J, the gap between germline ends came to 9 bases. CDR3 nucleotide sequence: TGTGCCAGCAGTGACCAGGGGCCCGGGGCCAACGTCCTGACTTTC. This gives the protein CASSDQGPGANVLTF.

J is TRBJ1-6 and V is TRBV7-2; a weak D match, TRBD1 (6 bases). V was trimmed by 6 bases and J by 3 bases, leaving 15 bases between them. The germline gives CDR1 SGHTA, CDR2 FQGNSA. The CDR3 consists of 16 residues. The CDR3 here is CASSATGVLYNSPLHF. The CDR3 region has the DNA TGTGCCAGCAGTGCGACAGGTGTCCTCTATAATTCACCCCTCCACTTT.

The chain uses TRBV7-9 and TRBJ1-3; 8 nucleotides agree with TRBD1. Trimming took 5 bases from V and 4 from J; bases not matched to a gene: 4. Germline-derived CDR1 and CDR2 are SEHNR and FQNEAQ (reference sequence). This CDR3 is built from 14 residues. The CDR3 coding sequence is TGTGCCAGCAGCCCGGACAGGGAGGGAAACACCATATATTTT. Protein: CASSPDREGNTIYF.

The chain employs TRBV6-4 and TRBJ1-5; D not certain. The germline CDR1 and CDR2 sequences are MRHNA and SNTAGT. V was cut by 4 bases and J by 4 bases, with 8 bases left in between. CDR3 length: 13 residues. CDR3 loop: CASSAEENQPQHF. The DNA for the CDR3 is TGTGCCAGCAGTGCAGAAGAAAATCAGCCCCAGCATTTT.

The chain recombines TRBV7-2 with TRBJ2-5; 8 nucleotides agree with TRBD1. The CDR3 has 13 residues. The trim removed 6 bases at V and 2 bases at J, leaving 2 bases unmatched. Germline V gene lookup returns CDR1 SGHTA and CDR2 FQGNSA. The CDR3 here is CASSWTGQETQYF. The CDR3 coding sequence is TGTGCCAGCAGTTGGACAGGGCAAGAGACCCAGTACTTC.

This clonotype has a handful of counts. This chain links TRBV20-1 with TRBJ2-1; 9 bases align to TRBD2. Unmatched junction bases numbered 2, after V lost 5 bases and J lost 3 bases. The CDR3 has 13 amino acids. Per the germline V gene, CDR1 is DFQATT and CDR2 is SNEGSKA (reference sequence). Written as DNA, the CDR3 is TGCAGTGCTCTAGCGGGAAACTACAATGAGCAGTTCTTC. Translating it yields CSALAGNYNEQFF.

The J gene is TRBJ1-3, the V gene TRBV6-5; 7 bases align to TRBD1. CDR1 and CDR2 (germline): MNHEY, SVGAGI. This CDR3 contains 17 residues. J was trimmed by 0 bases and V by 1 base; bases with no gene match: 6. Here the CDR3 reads CASSYYGQVNSGNTIYF. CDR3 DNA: TGTGCCAGCAGTTACTATGGACAGGTCAACTCTGGAAACACCATATATTTT.

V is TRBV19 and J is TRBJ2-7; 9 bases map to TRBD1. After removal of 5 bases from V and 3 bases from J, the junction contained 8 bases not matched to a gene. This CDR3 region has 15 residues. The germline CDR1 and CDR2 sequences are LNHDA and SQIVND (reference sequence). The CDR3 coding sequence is TGTGCCAGTAGTCCCGGACAGGGGTTAGTCTACGAGCAGTACTTC. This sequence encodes CASSPGQGLVYEQYF.

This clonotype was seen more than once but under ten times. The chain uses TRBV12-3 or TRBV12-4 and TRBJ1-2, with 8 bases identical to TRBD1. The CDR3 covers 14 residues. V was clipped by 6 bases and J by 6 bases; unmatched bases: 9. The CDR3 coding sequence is TGTGCCAGCAGATCGGGACAGGCCGCCGATGGCTACACCTTC. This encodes CASRSGQAADGYTF.

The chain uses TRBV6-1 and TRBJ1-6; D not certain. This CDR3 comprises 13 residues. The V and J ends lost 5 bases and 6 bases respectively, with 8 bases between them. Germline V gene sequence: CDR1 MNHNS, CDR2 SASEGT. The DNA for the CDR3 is TGTGCCAGCAGTTACGAGAGTAATTCACCCCTCCACTTT. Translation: CASSYESNSPLHF.